This TCR beta chain was retrieved from a study of blood T cell repertoires in COVID-19. Assay: immunoSEQ multiplex PCR; the TCRdb copy retains only in-frame clones and omits some. The table has more than 85,000 clones, roughly 80% seen once; the top ten hold approximately 9.6%. Sequencing was done on a sample of peripheral blood. This sequence originates from a man between 60 and 75 years old with active or convalescent COVID-19.

DNA for the CDR3: TGTGCCAGCAGGGACGGACTGTCTTCCTACAATGAGCAGTTCTTC. This sequence encodes CASRDGLSSYNEQFF. This sequence joins TRBV5-6 and TRBJ2-1; TRBD2 might be the D (5 bases). V lost 5 bases, J lost 1 base, and 13 bases lay in between. The CDR3 length is 15 residues. From germline, CDR1 is SGHDT and CDR2 YYEEEE. Full variable domain (missing parts from reference TRBV5-6 and TRBJ2-1): DAGVTQSPTHLIKTRGQQVTLRCSPKSGHDTVSWYQQALGQGPQFIFQYYEEEERQRGNFPDRFSGHQFPNYSSELNVNALLLGDSALYLCASRDGLSSYNEQFFGPGTRLTVL.